Described below is a single TCR beta chain sequence and its context. Its antigen is unidentified. Between the trimmed V and J ends, which lost 4 bases and 7 bases, there was a span of 8 bases. The CDR3 runs 12 residues. Germline V gene data show CDR1 as ENHRY and CDR2 as SYGVKD. The data are from a study of CD8 T cells in ankylosing spondylitis. TCRdb reanalysed the 5' RACE reads using MiXCR and keeps one entry per CDR3 protein. This sample has approximately 400,000 distinct CDR3 sequences, with 25% to 30% found just once. General study points: A TCR beta motif made of about 8 highly homologous variants seemed typical of ankylosing spondylitis blood.

This TCR came from a male donor with ankylosing spondylitis. The sequenced sample consisted of blood, either unsorted or a sorted T cell fraction (not recorded which). The chain couples TRBV10-3 to TRBJ2-1; D is unresolved. The CDR3 DNA reads as TGTGCCATCAGTGGCATGGGGAATGAGCAGTTCTTC. The encoded protein is CAISGMGNEQFF.